This TCR beta chain emerged from a study of blood T cell repertoires in COVID-19. Overall study context: Some COVID-19 samples were acute and others convalescent; all came from the United States, Italy and Spain. PBMCs, B-cell-depleted T cells, or T cells provided the cDNA or gDNA that made up the material.

Authors' analysis steps: Nucleated cell counts were estimated from reference gene primer amplification. Data came from immunoSEQ multiplex PCR; TCRdb stores just in-frame clones and leaves some out. That table gives V, J and clone size, and the DNA gave D and trimming. The repertoire has approximately 100,000 clones, less than 85% of them found once; the top ten carry approximately 1.8%. Deletions cut 0 bases from V and 5 bases from J, with 11 bases between. Germline-derived CDR1 and CDR2 are SGHRS and YFSETQ. The CDR3 loop spans 14 amino acids. This TCR was sampled from a woman aged 70-85 years with active or convalescent COVID-19. This chain joins TRBV5-1 and TRBJ2-5; D unclear. The sequenced sample consisted of peripheral blood. CDR3 DNA sequence: TGCGCCAGCAGCTTGGGGCAGGCGAAGGAGACCCAGTACTTC. It translates to CASSLGQAKETQYF.